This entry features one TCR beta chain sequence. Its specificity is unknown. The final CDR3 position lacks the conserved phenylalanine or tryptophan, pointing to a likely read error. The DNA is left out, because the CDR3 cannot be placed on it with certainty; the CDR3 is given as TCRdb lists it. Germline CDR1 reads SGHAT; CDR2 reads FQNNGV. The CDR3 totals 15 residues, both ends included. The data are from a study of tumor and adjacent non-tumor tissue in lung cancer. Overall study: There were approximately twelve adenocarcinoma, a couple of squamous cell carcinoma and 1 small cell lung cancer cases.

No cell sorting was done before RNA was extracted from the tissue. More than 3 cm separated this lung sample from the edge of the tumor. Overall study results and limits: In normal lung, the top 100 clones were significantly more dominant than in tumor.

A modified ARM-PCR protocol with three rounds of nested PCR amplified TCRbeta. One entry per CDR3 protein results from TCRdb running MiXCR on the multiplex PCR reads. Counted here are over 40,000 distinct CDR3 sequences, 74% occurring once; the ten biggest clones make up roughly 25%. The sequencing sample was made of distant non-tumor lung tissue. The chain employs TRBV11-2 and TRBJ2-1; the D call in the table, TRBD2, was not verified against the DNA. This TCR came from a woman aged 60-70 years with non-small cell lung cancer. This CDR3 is CASSLVSGGADERFS.